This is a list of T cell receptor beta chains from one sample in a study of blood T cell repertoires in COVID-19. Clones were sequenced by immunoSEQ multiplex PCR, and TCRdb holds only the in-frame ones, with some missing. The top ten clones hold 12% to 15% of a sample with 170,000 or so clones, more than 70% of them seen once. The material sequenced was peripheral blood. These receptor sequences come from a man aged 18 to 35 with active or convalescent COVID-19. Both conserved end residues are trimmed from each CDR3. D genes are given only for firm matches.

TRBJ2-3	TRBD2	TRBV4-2	ASSQVTSGSPTDTQY
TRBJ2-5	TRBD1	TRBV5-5	ASSLKGQGNQETQY
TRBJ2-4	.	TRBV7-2	ASSRGFPNIQY
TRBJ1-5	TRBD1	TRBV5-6	ASSLTTGGGNQPQH
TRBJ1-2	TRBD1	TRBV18	ASSPPSPQGAKDGYT
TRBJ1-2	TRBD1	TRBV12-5	ASGLVFNRGQGVAT
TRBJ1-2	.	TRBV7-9	ASKNHGGENGYT
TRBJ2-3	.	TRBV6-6	ASSYGGSTDTQY
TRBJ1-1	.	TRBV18	ASSPPGFPGVNTEAF
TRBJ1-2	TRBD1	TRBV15	ATSRSGGRYGYT
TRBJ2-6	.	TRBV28	ASSSGQLSGANVLT
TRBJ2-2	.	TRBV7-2	ASSLGGMGTGELF
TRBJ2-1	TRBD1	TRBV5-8	ASSRGQLSYNEQF
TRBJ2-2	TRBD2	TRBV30	AWSVRSSGLTGELF
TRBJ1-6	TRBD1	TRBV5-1	ASSFRQGGDNSPLH
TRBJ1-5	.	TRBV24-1	ATSAGGVNQPQH
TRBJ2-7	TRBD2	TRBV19	ASSPSGRTHEQY
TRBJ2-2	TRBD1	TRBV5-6	ASSLEGTGFTGELF
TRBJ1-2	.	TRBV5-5	ASSLELGFSGYT
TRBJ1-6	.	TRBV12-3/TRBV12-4	ASSFRPESPLH
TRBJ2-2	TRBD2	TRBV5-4	ASSRRTSGGGGTGELF
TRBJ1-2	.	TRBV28	ASSFLGGSRGYT
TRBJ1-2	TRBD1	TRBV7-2	ASSPRQGSDGYT
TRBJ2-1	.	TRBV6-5	ASSYFDRGNEQF
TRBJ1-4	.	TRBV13	ASSLEGRGGNEKLF
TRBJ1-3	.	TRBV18	ASSPLGSGNTIY
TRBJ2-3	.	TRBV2	ASSENPGSTDTQY
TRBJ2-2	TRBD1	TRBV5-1	ASSIGQGLDTGELF
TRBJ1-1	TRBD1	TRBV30	AWSLQGFTEAF
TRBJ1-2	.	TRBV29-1	SVEHMGRDHYGYT
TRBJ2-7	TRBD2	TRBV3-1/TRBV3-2	ASSRRGGGYEQY
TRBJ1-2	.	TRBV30	AWSLGLGYGYT
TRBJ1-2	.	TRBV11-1	ASSPRVERSDGYT
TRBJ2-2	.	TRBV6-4	ASSEGDYGELF
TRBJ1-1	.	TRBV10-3	AISLDRNTEAF
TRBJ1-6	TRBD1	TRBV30	AGQGAYNSPLH
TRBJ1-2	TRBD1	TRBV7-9	ASSLGGQVWGYT
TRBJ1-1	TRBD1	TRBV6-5	ASSYRTGVMNTEAF
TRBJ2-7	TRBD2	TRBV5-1	ASSTEGLAGAYEQY
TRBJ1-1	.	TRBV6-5	ASSLGRTEAF
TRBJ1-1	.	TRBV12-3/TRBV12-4	ASRTAMNTEAF
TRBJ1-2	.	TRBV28	ASILTGGDNYGYT
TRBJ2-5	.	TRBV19	ASSILGSAQGIQETQY
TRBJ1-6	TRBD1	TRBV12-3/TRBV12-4	ASRAGGNSPLH
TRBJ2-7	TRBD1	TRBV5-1	ASSLTLTGAYEQY
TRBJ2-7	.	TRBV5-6	ASSLGQGYNEQY
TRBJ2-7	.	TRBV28	ASSLSTGQY
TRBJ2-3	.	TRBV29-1	SVPGGATQY
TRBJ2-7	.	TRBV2	ASSEQRASSYEQY
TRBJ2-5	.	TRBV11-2	ASSTRTAETQY
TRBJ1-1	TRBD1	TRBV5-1	ASSPNRGTEAF
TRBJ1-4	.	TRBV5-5	ASSFDIYNEKLF
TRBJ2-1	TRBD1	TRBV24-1	ATSDHRGLNEQF
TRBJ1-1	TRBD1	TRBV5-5	ASSTTGTTEAF
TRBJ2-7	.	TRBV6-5	ASSRTGRAYEQY
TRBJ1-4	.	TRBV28	ATLMLGSEKLF
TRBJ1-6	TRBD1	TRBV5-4	ASSIGTGVNNSPLH
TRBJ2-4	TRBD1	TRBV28	ASSSLRGLAAKNIQY
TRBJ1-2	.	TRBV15	AITTGSNYGYT
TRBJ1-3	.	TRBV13	ASSRDMRNTIY